Detailed here is one T cell receptor beta chain. This receptor's antigen is unknown. Base qualities are missing; no much larger clone stands one base away. This entry is derived from a study of healthy donors' naive CD4 and CD8 T cells (dated by TCRdb to the mid-2010s). Turning to the overall study: Donors were chosen to span three age groups (20-25, 40-50 and 60-70 years, several each), with mean age about 44 and half female. Peripheral blood mononuclear cells were obtained from some 20 unrelated, healthy individuals. For TCR alpha, a new primer set was designed to cover all functional IMGT alpha gene variants, and the remainder of the protocol was kept the same as the beta-chain workflow. The donors were HLA-typed by sequencing at HLA-A, -B, -C, -DRB1, -DQB1 and -DPB1, using the SBTexcellerator protocol, an ABI3130xl analyzer and SBTengine software. Rearranged TCR alpha and beta chains from naive CD4+ and CD8+ T cells were sequenced in the study to test how TCR variation relates to lineage commitment. General conclusions and limits of the study: Taken together, V genes, J genes and CDR3 charge appeared to account for 10% to 15% of the variance in CD4/CD8 propensity, acting in a largely additive way. Because alpha and beta chains were sequenced in bulk and could not be paired, the effects of the two chains in combination were not assessed. In both chains, CD4+ lineage was associated with a positively charged CDR3, and CD8+ lineage was associated with a negatively charged CDR3. Possible repertoire bias from homeostatic proliferation of naive T cells was not directly addressed. Most V and J gene segments were reportedly biased between naive CD4+ and CD8+ cells, consistently across donors and independent of HLA genotype.

Cells with a CD4+CD8-CD45RO-CD45RA+ profile were isolated by FACS and defined as naive CD4+ T cells, and those with a CD8+CD4-CD45RA+CD27bright profile were defined as naive CD8+ T cells. Antibodies against CD4 (RPA-T4), CD8 (SK1), CD27 (O323), CD45RA (HI100) and CD45RO (UCHL1) were used for sorting. Taken from cysteine to phenylalanine, the CDR3 has 16 residues. Only the CDR3 portion is preserved as DNA: 48 bases, with reading frame beginning at the first base. Trimming takes 6 bases from V and 2 bases from J, and the germline ends sit 18 bases apart. The germline V gene (reference sequence) provides CDR1 MNHEY and CDR2 SMNVEV. Instrument on record: 454 GS FLX Titanium. A previously published linear amplification protocol was used to build TCR libraries from roughly 0.5 ug of total RNA. Sequencing was performed on the Roche/454 Genome Sequencer with Titanium chemistry. Turning to the authors' computational methods: A total of 65,000 to 80,000 rearranged TCR alpha transcripts were sequenced from four or five of the healthy donors. Unique TCR clonotypes were defined by the CDR3 junction under IMGT nomenclature, and duplicate transcripts were removed. Using logistic regression in R 2.13.0, the researchers modeled CD4 versus CD8 status as a function of V and J genes, with an adjustment for donor effects and a Bonferroni correction for multiple testing. The public reads were reprocessed in TCRdb via fastp at Q25 and MiXCR, keeping in-frame beta chains. Under each unique CDR3 protein, matching rows form one entry showing the most common genes and DNA. The V and J calls follow TCRdb's processing rather than the paper's. Here the sample has approximately 200,000 distinct CDR3 sequences; over 60% occur a single time. The ten largest clonotypes hold around 2% of the sample.

The sequence was collected from a pool of human donors in good health; the sample pools cells from several healthy donors. Recombination connected TRBV27 to TRBJ2-3, with the D gene not clear enough to name. The sample comprised naive CD4+ and CD8+ T cells sorted from blood, pooled from several donors. According to the study, the label for this sample's cell subset or site signals: FACS-sorted naive CD4+ (CD45RO-CD45RA+) and naive CD8+ (CD45RA+CD27bright) T cells. The CDR3 sequence is CASRPRAFGYTDTQYF. The nucleotide sequence reads as follows: TGTGCCAGCAGACCCCGGGCCTTTGGTTACACAGATACGCAGTATTTT.